The 20 T cell receptor beta chains below come from one sample, sequenced in a study of OX40 agonist ivuxolimab in advanced cancers. Some clones are missing from TCRdb's copy, which holds only in-frame ones; the method was immunoSEQ multiplex PCR. The sample lists 80,000 to 95,000 clones; about 90% were seen once. The material was CD4+ or CD8+ T cells sorted from blood, obtained in a trial of the OX40 agonist ivuxolimab. The receptors stem from an adult with an advanced solid tumor such as melanoma, head and neck, liver or kidney cancer.

The rearrangement joins TRBV7-3 to TRBJ2-1, with D possibly TRBD2 on 5 matching bases. CDR3 length equals 14 residues. Per the germline V gene, CDR1 is SGHTA and CDR2 is FQGTGA. V was cut by 4 bases and J by 3 bases, with 10 bases left in between. In nucleotides, the CDR3 is TGTGCCAGCAGCTCCGGCGGGCACTACAATGAGCAGTTCTTC. Translation: CASSSGGHYNEQFF. The full variable domain, with the rest looked up from reference TRBV7-3 and TRBJ2-1, is GAGVSQTPSNKVTEKGKYVELRCDPISGHTALYWYRQSLGQGPEFLIYFQGTGAADDSGLPNDRFFAVRPEGSVSTLKIQRTERGDSAVYLCASSSGGHYNEQFFGPGTRLTVL.

This clone has only a few counts. The V gene is TRBV5-6, the J gene TRBJ2-2; 10 nucleotides align to TRBD1. The germline V gene encodes CDR1 SGHDT and CDR2 YYEEEE. CDR3 length: 16 amino acids. The V segment lost 0 bases and the J segment 4 bases; nucleotides outside the gene matches: 3. CDR3: CASSLDWTGGTGELFF. The DNA for the CDR3 is TGTGCCAGCAGCTTGGACTGGACAGGGGGCACCGGGGAGCTGTTTTTT.

The chain links TRBV5-6 to TRBJ2-1, with D perhaps matching TRBD1 (6 bases). CDR3 length: 16 residues. Germline CDR1 is SGHDT and CDR2 is YYEEEE. The V gene lost 4 bases and the J gene lost 2 bases, with 16 bases spanning the gap. CDR3 DNA sequence: TGTGCCAGCAGCACAACTACAGGGTCAGCCTACAATGAGCAGTTCTTC. Its translation: CASSTTTGSAYNEQFF.

This chain links TRBV11-2 with TRBJ2-7; TRBD1 might be the D (7 bases). CDR1 is SGHAT and CDR2 is FQNNGV in the germline V gene. The CDR3 consists of 14 residues. Trimming took off 2 bases at V and 5 bases at J, with 13 bases between the two ends. CDR3 sequence: CASSLSRGAHEQYF. For the CDR3, the DNA is TGTGCCAGCAGCTTATCCAGGGGGGCCCACGAGCAGTACTTC.

V gene TRBV7-8 combines with J gene TRBJ2-1, with D hard to call. V lost 0 bases, J lost 5 bases, and 11 bases lay in between. In germline, CDR1 is SGHVS, CDR2 FQNEAQ. This CDR3 is 15 amino acids long. This CDR3 is CASSLAFGPHNEQFF. For the CDR3, the DNA is TGTGCCAGCAGCTTAGCCTTTGGACCCCACAATGAGCAGTTCTTC.

There are a few counts of this clone. The rearrangement joins TRBV30 to TRBJ1-4, with 7 bases aligning to TRBD1. With V trimmed by 1 base and J by 6 bases, 2 bases remained unmatched. The CDR3 extends over 13 amino acids. The germline gives CDR1 GTSNPN, CDR2 SVGIG (reference sequence). The CDR3 protein is CAWSGQGDEKLFF. The CDR3 region has the DNA TGTGCCTGGAGTGGACAGGGCGATGAAAAACTGTTTTTT.

V is TRBV9 and J is TRBJ2-5; a weak D match, TRBD1 (6 bases). The germline CDR1 and CDR2 sequences are SGDLS and YYNGEE. The CDR3 is 13 amino acids. V was shortened by 3 bases and J by 2 bases, with 8 bases between the two germline ends. The CDR3 nucleotides are TGTGCCAGCAGCGCAGGGACACAAGAGACCCAGTACTTC. Residues: CASSAGTQETQYF.

The chain employs TRBV11-3 and TRBJ2-1; TRBD2 aligns across 7 bases. V trimming: 3 bases; J trimming: 0 bases; junction bases outside the gene matches: 11. CDR1 SGHNT and CDR2 YENEEA come from the germline V gene. This CDR3 has 18 residues. CDR3: CASSFVGSGLSSYNEQFF. In nucleotides, the CDR3 is TGTGCCAGCAGCTTCGTGGGTAGCGGGTTAAGCTCCTACAATGAGCAGTTCTTC.

The rearrangement uses TRBV19 and TRBJ2-4; 14 bases are shared with TRBD2. This CDR3 comprises 15 residues. Germline V gives CDR1 LNHDA, CDR2 SQIVND (reference sequence). The junction had 5 bases not matched to a gene; V was cut back by 6 bases and J by 7 bases. The DNA for the CDR3 is TGTGCCAGTAGGAGACTAGCGGGAGGGGCGAACATTCAGTACTTC. Residues: CASRRLAGGANIQYF.

This CDR3 reads CASKGGQKQETQYF. In DNA, the CDR3 is TGCGCCAGCAAAGGGGGACAGAAACAAGAGACCCAGTACTTC. The chain is built from TRBV5-1 and TRBJ2-5; 7 bases are a match to TRBD1. The ends lost 6 bases at V and 2 bases at J; junction bases unmatched: 7. CDR1 SGHRS and CDR2 YFSETQ come from the germline V gene. CDR3 size: 14 residues.

The rearrangement links TRBV28 to TRBJ2-3; the D is unclear. The germline CDR1 and CDR2 sequences are MDHEN and SYDVKM. Trimming removed 6 bases from V and 6 bases from J, with 13 bases in between. The CDR3 loop spans 13 amino acids. DNA of the CDR3: TGTGCCAGCAGAGCCGGTCTTGGGGATACGCAGTATTTT. Amino acid sequence: CASRAGLGDTQYF.

This sequence joins TRBV5-1 and TRBJ2-7, with 7 bases aligning to TRBD1. Per the germline V gene, CDR1 is SGHRS and CDR2 is YFSETQ. The CDR3 has 13 residues. Trimming at V came to 7 bases and at J to 7 bases, leaving 11 bases not matched to a gene. The CDR3 DNA is TGCGCCAGCCGGGACAGACGTGCGTTGGAGCAGTACTTC. Translated, it gives CASRDRRALEQYF.

This clone has only a few counts. This CDR3 is CASSLTGREQYF. CDR3 coding DNA: TGTGCCAGCAGTTTAACAGGGCGCGAGCAGTACTTC. The chain couples TRBV27 to TRBJ2-7, with D tentatively TRBD1 (6 bases). This CDR3 is built from 12 residues. Trimming removed 2 bases from V and 6 bases from J, with 8 bases in between. CDR1 and CDR2 from the germline V gene are MNHEY and SMNVEV (reference sequence).

Here the CDR3 DNA reads TGTGCCAGCTCACCATTGGTACAGGGGGCTTTGGAGCAGTACTTC. As protein: CASSPLVQGALEQYF. The rearrangement joins TRBV18 to TRBJ2-7; 9 bases map to TRBD1. The CDR3 extends over 15 amino acids. V shed 2 bases and J 7 bases; nucleotides not matched to a gene: 9. Germline lookup yields CDR1 KGHSH and CDR2 LQKENI.

This rearrangement joins TRBV9 to TRBJ1-5; 8 bases are a match to TRBD1. The CDR3 loop spans 15 amino acids. With V trimmed by 4 bases and J by 3 bases, 6 bases remained unmatched. Germline-derived CDR1 and CDR2 are SGDLS and YYNGEE. The CDR3 DNA reads as TGTGCCAGCAGCCCACAGGGGGACTTCAATCAGCCCCAGCATTTT. It specifies CASSPQGDFNQPQHF.

The chain carries TRBV18 and TRBJ1-2; TRBD1 might be the D (6 bases). This CDR3 contains 15 residues. Per germline, CDR1 KGHSH and CDR2 LQKENI. Trimming shortened V by 6 bases and J by 1 base, and 15 bases separated the two germline ends. CDR3 in amino acids: CASSGDRTVNYGYTF. CDR3 in DNA: TGTGCCAGCTCGGGCGACAGGACCGTTAACTATGGCTACACCTTC.

The genes are TRBV30 and TRBJ1-5; D remains ambiguous. The germline gives CDR1 GTSNPN, CDR2 SVGIG (reference sequence). Trimming left V 2 bases short and J 0 bases short, with 5 bases between. This CDR3 comprises 13 residues. CDR3 residues: CAWSRDSNQPQHF. Written as DNA, the CDR3 is TGTGCCTGGAGTAGGGATAGCAATCAGCCCCAGCATTTT.

V gene TRBV19 combines with J gene TRBJ2-1; 8 bases are shared with TRBD2. Trimming removed 3 bases from V and 5 bases from J; junction bases left unmatched: 15. CDR1 is LNHDA, CDR2 SQIVND, per germline (reference sequence). The CDR3 is made up of 18 amino acids. For the CDR3, the DNA is TGTGCCAGTAGTATTATGGTAGGGGCTAGCGGGCCTAACAATGAGCAGTTCTTC. Its translation is CASSIMVGASGPNNEQFF. The variable domain in full, with the rest retrieved from reference TRBV19 and TRBJ2-1, is DGGITQSPKYLFRKEGQNVTLSCEQNLNHDAMYWYRQDPGQGLRLIYYSQIVNDFQKGDIAEGYSVSREKKESFPLTVTSAQKNPTAFYLCASSIMVGASGPNNEQFFGPGTRLTVL.

The CDR3 here is CASGSGREQYF. The CDR3, as DNA: TGTGCCAGTGGGTCAGGGAGGGAGCAGTACTTC. The chain couples TRBV27 to TRBJ2-7; tentatively, D is TRBD2 (6 bases). Germline V lookup: CDR1 MNHEY, CDR2 SMNVEV (reference sequence). Trimming cost V 9 bases and J 7 bases, with 13 bases left between them. The CDR3 extends over 11 amino acids.

The gene calls are TRBV27 and TRBJ2-6; D not certain. V lost 1 base to trimming and J lost 1 base, with 5 bases between them. The CDR3 is made up of 15 amino acids. Germline V gives CDR1 MNHEY, CDR2 SMNVEV (reference sequence). CDR3 nucleotides: TGTGCCAGCAGTTTATTCAGGTCTGGGGCCAACGTCCTGACTTTC. This encodes CASSLFRSGANVLTF.